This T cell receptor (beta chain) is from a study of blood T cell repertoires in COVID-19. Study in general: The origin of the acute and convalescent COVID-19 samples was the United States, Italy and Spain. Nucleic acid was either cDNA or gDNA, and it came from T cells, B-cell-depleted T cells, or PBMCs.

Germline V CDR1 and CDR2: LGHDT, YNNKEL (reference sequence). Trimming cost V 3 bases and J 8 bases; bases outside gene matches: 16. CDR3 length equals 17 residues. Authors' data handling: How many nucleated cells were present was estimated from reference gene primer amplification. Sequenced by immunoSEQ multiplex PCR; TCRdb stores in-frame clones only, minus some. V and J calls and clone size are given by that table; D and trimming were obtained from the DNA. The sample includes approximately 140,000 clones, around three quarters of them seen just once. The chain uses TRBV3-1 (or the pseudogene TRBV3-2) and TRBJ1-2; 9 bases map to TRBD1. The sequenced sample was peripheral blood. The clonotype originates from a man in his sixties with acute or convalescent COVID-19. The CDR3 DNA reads TGTGCCAGCAGCCAGATTACGGGACAGGGTCTTCGGGAAGGCTACACCTTC. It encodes CASSQITGQGLREGYTF.